Below, 18 T cell receptor beta chains from the same sample are listed, as sequenced in a study of blood T cell repertoires in COVID-19. Profiling relied on immunoSEQ multiplex PCR, and the TCRdb table lists in-frame clones only, not all of them. The sample lists around 210,000 clones, almost 85% seen once, with approximately 5% in the top ten. The material sequenced was peripheral blood. All receptors come from a man between 50 and 59 years old with COVID-19, enrolled during active disease.

This clone was found a few times. The chain recombines TRBV5-1 with TRBJ1-1; 7 bases match TRBD1. From germline, CDR1 is SGHRS and CDR2 YFSETQ. The CDR3 sequence is 15 residues long. With V trimmed by 1 base and J by 1 base, 4 bases remained unmatched. In DNA, the CDR3 is TGCGCCAGCAGCTTGTACGACAGGGAGAACACTGAAGCTTTCTTT. Translation gives CASSLYDRENTEAFF.

The genes are TRBV5-1 and TRBJ2-5, with TRBD2 identical over 16 bases. J lost 4 bases, V lost 5 bases, and 11 bases had no gene match. From germline, CDR1 is SGHRS and CDR2 YFSETQ. The CDR3 is 18 amino acids. The CDR3 DNA reads as TGCGCCAGCAGTACCGGGACTAGCGGGGGGGCTTTACGAGAGACCCAGTACTTC. The encoded protein is CASSTGTSGGALRETQYF. Together with reference TRBV5-1 and TRBJ2-5, the CDR3 gives the full variable domain: KAGVTQTPRYLIKTRGQQVTLSCSPISGHRSVSWYQQTPGQGLQFLFEYFSETQRNKGNFPGRFSGRQFSNSRSEMNVSTLELGDSALYLCASSTGTSGGALRETQYFGPGTRLLVL.

A few counts support this clone. The chain is built from TRBV28 and TRBJ2-7; 9 bases map to TRBD2. There are 15 residues in the CDR3. The germline CDR1 and CDR2 sequences are MDHEN and SYDVKM. With V trimmed by 5 bases and J by 5 bases, 10 bases remained unmatched. The CDR3 DNA reads TGTGCCAGCAGTCCCCCTATAGCGGGGGTGGACGAGCAGTACTTC. Amino acids: CASSPPIAGVDEQYF. Complete variable domain (other parts from reference TRBV28 and TRBJ2-7): DVKVTQSSRYLVKRTGEKVFLECVQDMDHENMFWYRQDPGLGLRLIYFSYDVKMKEKGDIPEGYSVSREKKERFSLILESASTNQTSMYLCASSPPIAGVDEQYFGPGTRLTVT.

This clone was counted between two and nine times. This chain joins TRBV19 and TRBJ2-2, with TRBD2 as a possible D gene (8 bases). CDR3 length equals 15 residues. Germline assignment: CDR1 LNHDA and CDR2 SQIVND (reference sequence). Trimming took 6 bases from V and 6 from J, leaving 17 bases between them. The CDR3 loop is CASRVGTRGPGELFF. In DNA, the CDR3 is TGTGCCAGTAGGGTCGGGACTAGGGGGCCCGGGGAGCTGTTTTTT.

CDR3 region: CASRGLGQANTGELFF. The DNA of the CDR3 is TGTGCCAGCCGGGGGTTGGGACAGGCGAACACCGGGGAGCTGTTTTTT. The V gene is TRBV11-2, the J gene TRBJ2-2; 8 bases line up with TRBD1. This CDR3 contains 16 residues. Germline CDR1 and CDR2: SGHAT and FQNNGV. The ends lost 8 bases at V and 0 bases at J; junction bases unmatched: 8.

V usage is TRBV27 and J usage is TRBJ1-6; 7 bases fit TRBD1. After removal of 0 bases from V and 5 bases from J, the junction contained 7 bases not matched to a gene. The CDR3 covers 17 residues. Germline CDR1 is MNHEY and CDR2 is SMNVEV (reference sequence). Written as DNA, the CDR3 is TGTGCCAGCAGTTTATCGGACAGGTCGACAAATAATTCACCCCTCCACTTT. Protein: CASSLSDRSTNNSPLHF.

This clone was recorded a few times. The chain uses TRBV7-9 and TRBJ1-2; 8 nucleotides line up with TRBD1. Germline CDR1 SEHNR, CDR2 FQNEAQ (reference sequence). The ends lost 1 base at V and 4 bases at J; junction bases unmatched: 2. The CDR3 extends over 14 amino acids. CDR3 bases: TGTGCCAGCAGCTTAGGTCAGGGGGCCTATGGCTACACCTTC. Protein: CASSLGQGAYGYTF.

This rearrangement joins TRBV11-2 to TRBJ1-4; 11 bases map to TRBD1. After removal of 1 base from V and 8 bases from J, the junction contained 3 bases not matched to a gene. Germline CDR1 reads SGHAT; CDR2 reads FQNNGV. The CDR3 spans 15 residues. In DNA form, the CDR3 reads TGTGCCAGCAGCTTAGGGGACAGGGGGTACGAAAAACTGTTTTTT. It is translated as CASSLGDRGYEKLFF.

The rearrangement uses TRBV4-2 and TRBJ1-5; D is unresolved. Trimming removed 0 bases from V and 5 bases from J, with 11 bases in between. This CDR3 comprises 15 residues. From germline, CDR1 is LGHNA and CDR2 YNFKEQ. CDR3 sequence reads: CASSQDATAYQPQHF. The CDR3 DNA reads TGTGCCAGCAGCCAAGATGCAACAGCATATCAGCCCCAGCATTTT.

The CDR3 nucleotides are TGTGCCAGCAGCTCCGGTGGCGGGGAGCTGTTTTTT. Its protein product is CASSSGGGELFF. The chain combines TRBV6-5 with TRBJ2-2; no reliable D call. V was pared by 6 bases and J by 7 bases, with 9 bases between. CDR1 is MNHEY, CDR2 SVGAGI, per germline. This CDR3 comprises 12 residues.

The rearrangement joins TRBV6-5 to TRBJ2-7, with 8 bases fitting TRBD1. CDR1 is MNHEY and CDR2 is SVGAGI in the germline V gene. V shed 0 bases and J 3 bases; nucleotides not matched to a gene: 7. This CDR3 has 16 amino acids. In DNA form, the CDR3 reads TGTGCCAGCAGTTACTCGATAGGGACAGGAGACTACGAGCAGTACTTC. The encoded protein is CASSYSIGTGDYEQYF.

The chain is built from TRBV19 and TRBJ2-4, with 11 bases fitting TRBD2. Trimming removed 3 bases from V and 5 bases from J; junction bases left unmatched: 3. Germline CDR1 LNHDA, CDR2 SQIVND (reference sequence). The CDR3 is 15 amino acids. CDR3 residues: CASSISGGAQNIQYF. The DNA for the CDR3 is TGTGCCAGTAGTATTAGCGGGGGGGCCCAAAACATTCAGTACTTC.

V and J are TRBV6-2 or TRBV6-3 and TRBJ1-1; 8 bases are a match to TRBD1. CDR1 is MNHEY and CDR2 is SVGEGT in the germline V gene. V was pared by 4 bases and J by 0 bases, with 7 bases of the junction left unmatched. This CDR3 region has 16 residues. CDR3: CASSSTGVTVNTEAFF. CDR3 in DNA: TGTGCCAGCAGTTCGACAGGGGTGACTGTGAACACTGAAGCTTTCTTT.

This clone was seen once. The J gene is TRBJ1-1, the V gene TRBV30, with TRBD1 as a possible D gene (5 bases). Trimming took 1 base from V and 1 from J, leaving 10 bases between them. CDR1 and CDR2 from the germline V gene are GTSNPN and SVGIG (reference sequence). This CDR3 has 14 residues. The chain's CDR3 is CAWSDRYKNTEAFF. CDR3 DNA sequence: TGTGCCTGGAGTGACAGGTATAAGAACACTGAAGCTTTCTTT.

This clone was picked up a small number of times. This chain uses TRBV27 with TRBJ2-1, with 7 bases lining up with TRBD1. CDR1 is MNHEY, CDR2 SMNVEV, per germline (reference sequence). V lost 6 bases, J lost 0 bases, and 5 bases stayed unmatched. The CDR3 is 15 residues long. CDR3 in amino acids: CASSPDRISYNEQFF. The CDR3 coding sequence is TGTGCCAGCAGCCCGGACAGGATCTCCTACAATGAGCAGTTCTTC.

The CDR3 sequence is CASSHPGGARNTEAFF. CDR3 nucleotide sequence: TGTGCCAGCAGCCATCCCGGGGGGGCGCGAAACACTGAAGCTTTCTTT. The V gene is TRBV3-1 (or the pseudogene TRBV3-2), the J gene TRBJ1-1; D might be TRBD1 (6 bases). CDR1 and CDR2 (germline): LGHDT, YNNKEL (reference sequence). V lost 3 bases, J lost 2 bases, and 16 bases lay in between. CDR3 length: 16 residues.

The genes are TRBV19 and TRBJ2-3; 8 bases are shared with TRBD2. J lost 3 bases, V lost 9 bases, and 5 bases had no gene match. Germline CDR1 and CDR2: LNHDA and SQIVND (reference sequence). The CDR3 totals 13 residues. This CDR3 is CASSGTRTDTQYF. CDR3 DNA sequence: TGTGCCAGCTCCGGGACTAGGACAGATACGCAGTATTTT.

V is TRBV6-2 or TRBV6-3 and J is TRBJ2-6, with 7 nucleotides matching TRBD1. In germline, CDR1 is MNHEY, CDR2 SVGEGT. V dropped 4 bases and J dropped 3; count of bases not matched to a gene: 9. CDR3 length: 17 amino acids. DNA for the CDR3: TGTGCCAGCAGTTCCAGGACAGGAGCCTATGGGGCCAACGTCCTGACTTTC. This sequence encodes CASSSRTGAYGANVLTF.